This is a list of T cell receptor beta chains from one sample in a study of shared T cell receptors in the human thymus. Only in-frame clones appear in the TCRdb table, and some are missing; sequencing was by immunoSEQ multiplex PCR. The sample lists hundreds of thousands of clones; around 87% were seen once. The same data also went into a second study, on human thymus T cells.

The sequencing input was thymocytes. These TCRs come from a boy under three years old with a congenital heart defect. Each CDR3 is given with its conserved first and last residue. The order of the fields is clone size, J gene, D gene, V gene, CDR3 protein, CDR3 DNA. D genes are given only for firm matches. Size values are once, few and many counts, or a class for expanded clones, and some rows have none.

clone size: .
J gene: TRBJ2-1
D gene: TRBD1
V gene: TRBV28
CDR3 protein: CASRARGTGSYNEQFF
CDR3 DNA: TGTGCCAGCAGAGCCCGCGGGACAGGGTCCTACAATGAGCAGTTCTTC

clone size: .
J gene: TRBJ2-2
D gene: .
V gene: TRBV5-4
CDR3 protein: CASSLGRGPNTGELFF
CDR3 DNA: TGTGCCAGCAGCTTGGGGAGGGGGCCCAACACCGGGGAGCTGTTTTTT

clone size: .
J gene: TRBJ2-7
D gene: .
V gene: TRBV6-5
CDR3 protein: CASSQTRIYEQYF
CDR3 DNA: TGTGCCAGCAGCCAAACTAGGATCTACGAGCAGTACTTC

clone size: .
J gene: TRBJ2-1
D gene: .
V gene: TRBV20-1
CDR3 protein: CSAREGQFF
CDR3 DNA: TGCAGTGCTAGGGAGGGGCAGTTCTTC

clone size: .
J gene: TRBJ1-2
D gene: .
V gene: TRBV28
CDR3 protein: CASSFGPAPWYGYTF
CDR3 DNA: TGTGCCAGCAGTTTTGGGCCCGCCCCATGGTATGGCTACACCTTC

clone size: .
J gene: TRBJ2-5
D gene: TRBD2
V gene: TRBV9
CDR3 protein: CASSVSSNRTSGKETQYF
CDR3 DNA: TGTGCCAGCAGCGTATCCTCCAATCGGACTAGCGGCAAAGAGACCCAGTACTTC

clone size: .
J gene: TRBJ1-5
D gene: .
V gene: TRBV5-6
CDR3 protein: CASSFEGLKGQPQHF
CDR3 DNA: TGTGCCAGCAGCTTTGAGGGTCTCAAGGGTCAGCCCCAGCATTTT

clone size: .
J gene: TRBJ2-5
D gene: TRBD2
V gene: TRBV28
CDR3 protein: CASHPPGLADQETQYF
CDR3 DNA: TGTGCCAGCCACCCGCCGGGACTAGCGGACCAAGAGACCCAGTACTTC

clone size: once
J gene: TRBJ2-1
D gene: TRBD2
V gene: TRBV6-4
CDR3 protein: CASSTTSGGAENEQFF
CDR3 DNA: TGTGCCAGCAGTACAACTAGCGGGGGGGCCGAGAATGAGCAGTTCTTC

clone size: .
J gene: TRBJ2-5
D gene: .
V gene: TRBV7-9
CDR3 protein: CASSLGHLQGPETQYF
CDR3 DNA: TGTGCCAGCAGCTTAGGCCACCTCCAGGGCCCAGAGACCCAGTACTTC

clone size: .
J gene: TRBJ2-5
D gene: .
V gene: TRBV4-3
CDR3 protein: CASSPTGRDASGEETQYF
CDR3 DNA: TGCGCCAGCAGCCCCACCGGGCGGGACGCCAGCGGAGAGGAGACCCAGTACTTC

clone size: .
J gene: TRBJ1-3
D gene: .
V gene: TRBV4-1
CDR3 protein: CASSQDRGQSGNTIYF
CDR3 DNA: TGCGCCAGCAGCCAAGATCGCGGCCAGTCTGGAAACACCATATATTTT

clone size: .
J gene: TRBJ2-2
D gene: TRBD2
V gene: TRBV5-6
CDR3 protein: CASSPLAGDLGTGELFF
CDR3 DNA: TGTGCCAGCAGCCCTCTAGCGGGAGATTTGGGCACCGGGGAGCTGTTTTTT

clone size: .
J gene: TRBJ1-1
D gene: .
V gene: TRBV19
CDR3 protein: CASSDPRSRMNTEAFF
CDR3 DNA: TGTGCCAGTAGTGATCCCCGAAGCCGAATGAACACTGAAGCTTTCTTT

clone size: .
J gene: TRBJ1-5
D gene: TRBD1
V gene: TRBV7-8
CDR3 protein: CASSPCPWTGPPFSNQPQHF
CDR3 DNA: TGTGCCAGCAGCCCCTGCCCTTGGACAGGCCCTCCCTTTAGCAATCAGCCCCAGCATTTT

clone size: .
J gene: TRBJ2-1
D gene: TRBD2
V gene: TRBV7-9
CDR3 protein: CASSLAWWTSGNNEQFF
CDR3 DNA: TGTGCCAGCAGCTTAGCGTGGTGGACTAGCGGAAACAATGAGCAGTTCTTC

clone size: .
J gene: TRBJ2-1
D gene: .
V gene: TRBV7-2
CDR3 protein: CASSFSLAGNEQFF
CDR3 DNA: TGTGCCAGCAGCTTTAGCTTGGCCGGGAATGAGCAGTTCTTC

clone size: .
J gene: TRBJ2-2
D gene: .
V gene: TRBV6-6
CDR3 protein: CASSYPPRGGELFF
CDR3 DNA: TGTGCCAGCAGTTACCCGCCCCGGGGGGGGGAGCTGTTTTTT

clone size: .
J gene: TRBJ2-7
D gene: .
V gene: TRBV7-2
CDR3 protein: CASSLQGFRYF
CDR3 DNA: TGTGCCAGCAGCTTACAGGGTTTCCGGTACTTC

clone size: .
J gene: TRBJ1-5
D gene: .
V gene: TRBV6-5
CDR3 protein: CASSLREGNQPQHF
CDR3 DNA: TGTGCCAGCAGTTTGCGTGAAGGCAATCAGCCCCAGCATTTT

clone size: few
J gene: TRBJ2-2
D gene: .
V gene: TRBV18
CDR3 protein: CASSPSPARLGELFF
CDR3 DNA: TGTGCCAGCTCACCCTCCCCCGCTAGGCTCGGGGAGCTGTTTTTT

clone size: .
J gene: TRBJ2-3
D gene: TRBD2
V gene: TRBV7-9
CDR3 protein: CASSPPRGLTDTQYF
CDR3 DNA: TGTGCCAGCAGCCCCCCAAGGGGACTAACAGATACGCAGTATTTT

clone size: .
J gene: TRBJ1-3
D gene: TRBD1
V gene: TRBV5-1
CDR3 protein: CASSLPDRESDGNTIYF
CDR3 DNA: TGCGCCAGCAGCTTGCCGGACAGGGAATCGGATGGAAACACCATATATTTT

clone size: .
J gene: TRBJ2-5
D gene: .
V gene: TRBV6-5
CDR3 protein: CASRLLAGGQETQYF
CDR3 DNA: TGTGCCAGCAGACTACTAGCAGGGGGCCAAGAGACCCAGTACTTC

clone size: .
J gene: TRBJ1-5
D gene: .
V gene: TRBV12-5
CDR3 protein: CASGLVGLEGSNQPQHF
CDR3 DNA: TGTGCTAGTGGTTTGGTCGGCCTTGAGGGTAGCAATCAGCCCCAGCATTTT

clone size: few
J gene: TRBJ2-5
D gene: TRBD2
V gene: TRBV27
CDR3 protein: CASRGPDSSGRPRQETQYF
CDR3 DNA: TGTGCCAGCAGGGGACCTGACTCTAGCGGGAGGCCGCGCCAAGAGACCCAGTACTTC

clone size: once
J gene: TRBJ2-2
D gene: TRBD1
V gene: TRBV7-9
CDR3 protein: CASSLATGHTGELFF
CDR3 DNA: TGTGCCAGCAGCTTAGCGACAGGGCACACCGGGGAGCTGTTTTTT

clone size: .
J gene: TRBJ2-1
D gene: TRBD2
V gene: TRBV6-6
CDR3 protein: CASSYGRGSSYNEQFF
CDR3 DNA: TGTGCCAGCAGTTACGGTCGCGGGAGCTCCTACAATGAGCAGTTCTTC

clone size: .
J gene: TRBJ2-7
D gene: TRBD1
V gene: TRBV28
CDR3 protein: CASSSLRQGPRAYEQYF
CDR3 DNA: TGTGCCAGCAGTTCTTTAAGACAGGGGCCACGAGCCTACGAGCAGTACTTC

clone size: .
J gene: TRBJ2-3
D gene: TRBD1
V gene: TRBV14
CDR3 protein: CASSQDSRDRVTDTQYF
CDR3 DNA: TGTGCCAGCAGCCAAGATTCGCGGGACAGGGTGACAGATACGCAGTATTTT

clone size: .
J gene: TRBJ2-1
D gene: TRBD2
V gene: TRBV6-6
CDR3 protein: CASSRTSDMYNEQFF
CDR3 DNA: TGTGCCAGCAGTCGGACTAGCGATATGTACAATGAGCAGTTCTTC

clone size: .
J gene: TRBJ1-1
D gene: .
V gene: TRBV19
CDR3 protein: CASSIATGAFF
CDR3 DNA: TGTGCCAGTAGTATCGCCACCGGGGCTTTCTTT

clone size: .
J gene: TRBJ1-2
D gene: .
V gene: TRBV7-2
CDR3 protein: CASSRVPQGGGSNYGYTF
CDR3 DNA: TGTGCCAGCAGCCGGGTCCCACAGGGAGGGGGAAGTAACTATGGCTACACCTTC

clone size: .
J gene: TRBJ2-2
D gene: .
V gene: TRBV7-2
CDR3 protein: CASSWDFLTGELFF
CDR3 DNA: TGTGCCAGCAGCTGGGACTTCCTCACCGGGGAGCTGTTTTTT

clone size: .
J gene: TRBJ2-3
D gene: .
V gene: TRBV9
CDR3 protein: CASSRSPPLLTDTQYF
CDR3 DNA: TGTGCCAGCAGCAGAAGTCCTCCACTACTCACAGATACGCAGTATTTT

clone size: .
J gene: TRBJ1-5
D gene: .
V gene: TRBV9
CDR3 protein: CASSSGVYSNQPQHF
CDR3 DNA: TGTGCCAGCAGCTCAGGGGTTTATAGCAATCAGCCCCAGCATTTT

clone size: once
J gene: TRBJ2-7
D gene: TRBD2
V gene: TRBV14
CDR3 protein: CASSQEGTSGLSYEQYF
CDR3 DNA: TGTGCCAGCAGCCAAGAGGGGACTAGCGGCCTATCCTACGAGCAGTACTTC

clone size: .
J gene: TRBJ2-1
D gene: .
V gene: TRBV5-1
CDR3 protein: CASSWGGGFQGWTYNEQFF
CDR3 DNA: TGCGCCAGCAGCTGGGGGGGTGGATTTCAGGGGTGGACTTACAATGAGCAGTTCTTC

clone size: .
J gene: TRBJ1-6
D gene: .
V gene: TRBV6-4
CDR3 protein: CASSESGPRGSSYNSPLHF
CDR3 DNA: TGTGCCAGCAGTGAATCCGGACCGAGAGGGAGCTCCTATAATTCACCCCTCCACTTT

clone size: .
J gene: TRBJ2-7
D gene: .
V gene: TRBV4-1
CDR3 protein: CASSQVPGSLYEQYF
CDR3 DNA: TGCGCCAGCAGCCAAGTGCCGGGGTCCCTATACGAGCAGTACTTC

clone size: .
J gene: TRBJ2-3
D gene: .
V gene: TRBV2
CDR3 protein: CASSPFPTGSSTDTQYF
CDR3 DNA: TGTGCCAGCAGTCCCTTCCCGACAGGTTCTAGCACAGATACGCAGTATTTT

clone size: once
J gene: TRBJ1-6
D gene: .
V gene: TRBV6-6
CDR3 protein: CASGVGQIYNSPLHF
CDR3 DNA: TGTGCCAGCGGGGTGGGGCAGATCTATAATTCACCCCTCCACTTT

clone size: .
J gene: TRBJ1-1
D gene: TRBD1
V gene: TRBV14
CDR3 protein: CASSHQGARTEAFF
CDR3 DNA: TGTGCCAGCAGCCACCAGGGGGCGCGGACTGAAGCTTTCTTT

clone size: once
J gene: TRBJ1-5
D gene: .
V gene: TRBV28
CDR3 protein: CASCQVSLNQPQHF
CDR3 DNA: TGTGCCTCATGCCAAGTCTCCCTAAATCAGCCCCAGCATTTT

clone size: .
J gene: TRBJ1-1
D gene: .
V gene: TRBV28
CDR3 protein: CASRNRPQAGNTEAFF
CDR3 DNA: TGTGCCAGCAGAAACCGCCCCCAGGCAGGGAACACTGAAGCTTTCTTT

clone size: .
J gene: TRBJ1-5
D gene: .
V gene: TRBV28
CDR3 protein: CASSRINRDFNQPQHF
CDR3 DNA: TGTGCCAGCAGCCGGATCAACCGGGACTTCAATCAGCCCCAGCATTTT

clone size: .
J gene: TRBJ2-7
D gene: .
V gene: TRBV28
CDR3 protein: CASSFFQGYSYEQYF
CDR3 DNA: TGTGCCAGCAGTTTTTTCCAGGGCTACTCCTACGAGCAGTACTTC

clone size: .
J gene: TRBJ2-2
D gene: .
V gene: TRBV19
CDR3 protein: CASSTETGELFF
CDR3 DNA: TGTGCCAGTAGTACCGAGACCGGGGAGCTGTTTTTT

clone size: .
J gene: TRBJ2-1
D gene: TRBD2
V gene: TRBV7-4
CDR3 protein: CASRQLADTYNEQFF
CDR3 DNA: TGTGCCAGCAGGCAACTAGCGGACACCTACAATGAGCAGTTCTTC

clone size: .
J gene: TRBJ2-3
D gene: TRBD2
V gene: TRBV14
CDR3 protein: CASSQVDWGTSGGEGPCTDTQYF
CDR3 DNA: TGTGCCAGCAGCCAAGTGGATTGGGGGACTAGCGGGGGGGAAGGTCCCTGCACAGATACGCAGTATTTT

clone size: .
J gene: TRBJ2-1
D gene: .
V gene: TRBV19
CDR3 protein: CASRSSRASDYNEQFF
CDR3 DNA: TGTGCCAGCCGATCGAGCAGGGCTAGCGACTACAATGAGCAGTTCTTC

clone size: .
J gene: TRBJ2-1
D gene: .
V gene: TRBV18
CDR3 protein: CASSSLDVQFF
CDR3 DNA: TGTGCCAGCTCTTCACTAGACGTGCAGTTCTTC

clone size: .
J gene: TRBJ1-1
D gene: .
V gene: TRBV28
CDR3 protein: CASSLVGGRNTEAFF
CDR3 DNA: TGTGCCAGCAGTTTAGTAGGGGGAAGGAACACTGAAGCTTTCTTT

clone size: .
J gene: TRBJ2-3
D gene: TRBD2
V gene: TRBV19
CDR3 protein: CASSTRGFRQYF
CDR3 DNA: TGTGCCAGTAGCACGCGGGGGTTTCGGCAGTATTTT

clone size: few
J gene: TRBJ1-1
D gene: .
V gene: TRBV6-5
CDR3 protein: CASSPNMNTEAFF
CDR3 DNA: TGTGCCAGCAGCCCAAACATGAACACTGAAGCTTTCTTT

clone size: .
J gene: TRBJ2-7
D gene: .
V gene: TRBV6-5
CDR3 protein: CASSYGPTNSYEQYF
CDR3 DNA: TGTGCCAGCAGTTACGGGCCAACCAACTCCTACGAGCAGTACTTC

clone size: .
J gene: TRBJ2-7
D gene: .
V gene: TRBV19
CDR3 protein: CASSKMRFSEQYF
CDR3 DNA: TGTGCCAGTAGTAAAATGAGGTTCTCCGAGCAGTACTTC

clone size: .
J gene: TRBJ1-1
D gene: .
V gene: TRBV28
CDR3 protein: CASSLKAGLTNTEAFF
CDR3 DNA: TGTGCCAGCAGTTTAAAGGCCGGGTTGACCAACACTGAAGCTTTCTTT

clone size: .
J gene: TRBJ1-6
D gene: .
V gene: TRBV5-1
CDR3 protein: CASSLGPSPNSPLHF
CDR3 DNA: TGCGCCAGCAGCTTGGGTCCTTCTCCTAATTCACCCCTCCACTTT

clone size: .
J gene: TRBJ2-7
D gene: TRBD2
V gene: TRBV27
CDR3 protein: CASGPGGREQYF
CDR3 DNA: TGTGCCAGCGGTCCGGGGGGAAGGGAGCAGTACTTC